This TCR beta chain emerged from a study of T cell clusters in autoimmune cytopenias. TRB amplification used approximately 270 ng of peripheral blood genomic DNA. The length of the CDR3 is 14 residues. One tube held mixed TRB-A and TRB-B primer pools for touch-down PCR. TCRdb re-called the multiplex PCR reads; every CDR3 protein appears as one record, without DNA. The data show about 3,500 distinct CDR3 sequences, and the top ten clones hold approximately 40%. These same records also appear under a second study, on T cell repertoires in aging, cancer and after chemotherapy.

V gene TRBV12-3 or TRBV12-4 combines with J gene TRBJ2-7; TCRdb returns TRBD2, unconfirmable since there is no DNA. Sequences were obtained from peripheral blood. The sequence came from a human donor in good health. Here the CDR3 reads CASSTLAGGLEQYF.